This T cell receptor (beta chain) was captured in a study of early T cells in non-severe SARS-CoV-2 infection. TCRdb re-analysed the 5' RACE reads in MiXCR, keeping a single row per CDR3 protein. The sample shows some 82,000 distinct CDR3 sequences, over 9.5% of them seen only once. The germline V gene has CDR1 DFQATT and CDR2 SNEGSKA (reference sequence). This CDR3 comprises 14 residues. Between the trimmed V and J ends, which lost 3 bases and 2 bases, there was a span of 11 bases. This clonotype was observed many times. This chain connects TRBV20-1 to TRBJ2-1; D remains ambiguous. Material: whole blood, obtained at baseline. This TCR was recovered from an adult who was a healthcare worker with PCR-confirmed SARS-CoV-2 infection or an uninfected control (not recorded which). The CDR3 region is CSARGWGTYNEQFF. The DNA of the CDR3 is TGCAGTGCTAGGGGGTGGGGAACCTACAATGAGCAGTTCTTC.